This T cell receptor (beta chain) was observed in a study of beta chain features in type 1 diabetes. Since all of the isolated RNA was reverse transcribed, expressed TCRB transcripts were what got sequenced. The study sequenced naive, central memory and regulatory T cell samples to an average of about 3.8 million reads. Libraries were prepared by immunoSEQ multiplex PCR; TCRdb keeps only in-frame clonotypes and omits some of them. Of more than 250,000 clones in the sample, 14% to 15% are singletons; the top ten hold around 0.015%. CDR1 and CDR2 (germline): SEHNR, FQNEAQ (reference sequence). This CDR3 comprises 16 residues. With V trimmed by 2 bases and J by 6 bases, 9 bases remained unmatched. Concerning this clone itself: Its antigen is undetermined.

Using CD45RO/CCR7/CD25/CD127/CD95/CD27, CD4+ naive, central memory, regulatory and stem cell-like memory cells were sorted. Sorting gave populations that all exceeded 98% purity. Study-wide results and limits: Comparison showed that naive, central memory and Treg TCRB repertoires appeared more similar among patients than among healthy donors. Moderate but significant shortening of TCRB CDR3s was recorded in all four CD4+ subsets from Type 1 diabetes patients.

The chain couples TRBV7-9 to TRBJ2-7; 11 bases agree with TRBD2. This receptor was identified in a young man with type 1 diabetes. Sequencing was done on a sample of naive CD4+ T cells from blood. CDR3 in DNA: TGTGCCAGCAGCTTAACCCCGGGACTAGCGGATGTCGAGCAGTACTTC. This encodes CASSLTPGLADVEQYF. Filled out from reference TRBV7-9 and TRBJ2-7, the complete variable domain reads DTGVSQNPRHKITKRGQNVTFRCDPISEHNRLYWYRQTLGQGPEFLTYFQNEAQLEKSRLLSDRFSAERPKGSFSTLEIQRTEQGDSAMYLCASSLTPGLADVEQYFGPGTRLTVT.